This TCR beta chain comes out of a study of OX40 agonist ivuxolimab in advanced cancers. V was cut by 5 bases and J by 1 base, with 17 bases left in between. The CDR3 is 16 residues long. Looked up from germline, CDR1 is MNHNY and CDR2 is SVGAGI (reference sequence). On this clone itself: Its antigen is unidentified.

Profiled with immunoSEQ multiplex PCR; TCRdb holds only in-frame clones, not every one. This table holds roughly 83,000 clones, about 81% found once. Study-wide results and limits: Within 6 weeks, CD4+ and CD8+ blood T cells expanded clonally at 0.1 to 3.0 mg/kg.

This TCR derives from an adult with an advanced solid tumor such as melanoma, head and neck, liver or kidney cancer. The rearrangement joins TRBV6-6 to TRBJ1-1; weak D call: TRBD1 (6 bases). Sample: CD4+ or CD8+ T cells sorted from blood, taken in a trial of the OX40 agonist ivuxolimab. The CDR3 reads CASSLGTPEKNTEAFF. CDR3 DNA: TGTGCCAGCAGTCTCGGGACACCTGAGAAGAACACTGAAGCTTTCTTT.